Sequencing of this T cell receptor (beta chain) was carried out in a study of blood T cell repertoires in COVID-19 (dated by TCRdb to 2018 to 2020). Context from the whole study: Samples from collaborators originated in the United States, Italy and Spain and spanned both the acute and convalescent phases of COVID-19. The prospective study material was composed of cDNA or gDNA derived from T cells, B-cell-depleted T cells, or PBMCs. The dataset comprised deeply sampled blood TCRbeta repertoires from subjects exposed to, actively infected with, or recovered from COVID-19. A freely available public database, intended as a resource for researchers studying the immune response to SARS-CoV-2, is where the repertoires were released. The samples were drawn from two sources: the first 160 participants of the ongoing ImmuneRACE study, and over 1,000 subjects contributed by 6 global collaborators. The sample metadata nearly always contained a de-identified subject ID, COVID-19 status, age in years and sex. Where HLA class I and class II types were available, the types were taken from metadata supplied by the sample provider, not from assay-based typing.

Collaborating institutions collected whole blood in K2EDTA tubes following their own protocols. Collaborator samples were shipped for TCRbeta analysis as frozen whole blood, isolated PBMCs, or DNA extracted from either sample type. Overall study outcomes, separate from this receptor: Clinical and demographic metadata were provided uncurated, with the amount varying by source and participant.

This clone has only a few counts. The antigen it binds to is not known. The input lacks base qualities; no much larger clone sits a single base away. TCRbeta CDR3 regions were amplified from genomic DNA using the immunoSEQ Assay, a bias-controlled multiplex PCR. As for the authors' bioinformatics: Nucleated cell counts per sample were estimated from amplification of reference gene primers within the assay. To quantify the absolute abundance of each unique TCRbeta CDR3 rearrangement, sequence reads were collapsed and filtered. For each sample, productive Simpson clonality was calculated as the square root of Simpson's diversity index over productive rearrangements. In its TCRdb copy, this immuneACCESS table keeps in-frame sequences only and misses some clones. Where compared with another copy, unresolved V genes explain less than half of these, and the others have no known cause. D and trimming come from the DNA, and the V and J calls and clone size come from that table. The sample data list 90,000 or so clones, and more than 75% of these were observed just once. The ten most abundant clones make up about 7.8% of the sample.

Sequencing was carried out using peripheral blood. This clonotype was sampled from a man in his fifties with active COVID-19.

In nucleotide form, the sequence is TGTGCCAGCAGGCAAGATGGGAGAAGCTCAGATACGCAGTATTTT. The translation is CASRQDGRSSDTQYF. Recombination linked TRBV7-8 to TRBJ2-3, and perhaps TRBD2 as D gene, on 5 matching bases. V sheds 6 bases and J sheds 4 bases, leaving 17 bases between their ends. For CDR1 and CDR2, the germline V gene lists SGHVS and FQNEAQ. Including the terminal cysteine and phenylalanine, the CDR3 comprises 15 residues. Only the CDR3 portion is preserved as DNA: 45 bases, with reading frame beginning at the first base.